The 10 T cell receptor beta chains below were found in one sample sequenced in a study of tumor-infiltrating lymphocytes in primary liver carcinoma. Joint extraction of RNA and DNA used roughly 19-33 mg of bulk tissue that was unsorted. With a constant-region primer, TCR beta cDNA was made from roughly 500 ng of total RNA. Three nested multiplex PCR rounds of slightly modified ARM-PCR generated TCR beta libraries. With TRBV1-TRBV30 forward primers and a C-beta reverse primer, the first two PCR rounds were run for about 10 cycles each. TCRdb ran MiXCR on the multiplex PCR reads and lists one entry per CDR3 protein. The profile shows tens of thousands of distinct CDR3 sequences, roughly 80% of them singletons. The sequenced sample was tumor-adjacent normal liver tissue. These receptors were obtained from a man aged 35 to 55 with primary liver carcinoma and hepatitis B virus infection.

As to this clonotype: A much larger clone differs from this one at a single base, so this may be a read error. This chain joins TRBV30 and TRBJ2-3; D is uncertain. Trimming removed 2 bases from V and 4 bases from J, with 10 bases in between. Germline V gives CDR1 GTSNPN, CDR2 SVGIG (reference sequence). CDR3 length: 13 residues. CDR3 sequence: CAWSTEYADTQYF. The CDR3 coding sequence is TGTGCCTGGAGTACAGAGTACGCAGATACGCAGTATTTT.

The chain recombines TRBV6-1 with TRBJ2-2; the D gene is possibly TRBD1 (5 bases). V lost 6 bases to trimming and J lost 5 bases, with 16 bases between them. Germline V gene data show CDR1 as MNHNS and CDR2 as SASEGT. This CDR3 comprises 15 residues. CDR3: CASSYADRDTGELFF. The CDR3 DNA sequence: TGTGCCAGCAGCTATGCTGACAGAGATACCGGGGAGCTGTTTTTT.

By its share, this clonotype is medium-sized (0.01 to 0.1%). This chain connects TRBV5-1 to TRBJ2-2; no clear D gene. CDR1 and CDR2 from the germline V gene are SGHRS and YFSETQ. The CDR3 has 15 residues. Trimming left V 3 bases short and J 2 bases short, with 11 bases between. The CDR3 sequence: CASSSPLRNTGELFF. The CDR3 bases are TGCGCCAGCAGCTCGCCTTTGCGAAACACCGGGGAGCTGTTTTTT.

Note on this clonotype: This likely comes from a read error, as the CDR3 has no conserved phenylalanine or tryptophan at its end. The gene calls are TRBV5-1 and TRBJ1-2; D might be TRBD1 (6 bases). This CDR3 spans 14 amino acids. Between the trimmed V and J ends, which lost 4 bases and 1 base, there was a span of 11 bases. Germline CDR1 is SGHRS and CDR2 is YFSETQ. CDR3 sequence: CASSPQDSNYGYTL. The CDR3 bases are TGCGCCAGCAGCCCCCAGGACAGTAACTATGGCTACACCCTC.

As concerns this clonotype: The junction shows a germline mismatch at one end, possibly a read error. This sequence joins TRBV2 and TRBJ1-1; D gene uncertain. The CDR3 runs 11 residues. Per germline, CDR1 SNHLY and CDR2 FYNNEI. CDR3 loop: CASSDGLETFF. The DNA for the CDR3 is TGTGCCAGTAGTGACGGCCTTGAAACTTTCTTT.

Worth noting for this clonotype: Because it lacks the conserved phenylalanine or tryptophan at the end, this CDR3 is likely a read error. The chain joins TRBV6-6 to TRBJ1-2; 7 nucleotides agree with TRBD1. The CDR3 is made up of 13 amino acids. Germline V gene data show CDR1 as MNHNY and CDR2 as SVGAGI (reference sequence). The CDR3 sequence is CATTMGQSNGYTL. In nucleotides, the CDR3 is TGCGCCACCACGATGGGACAGTCAAATGGCTACACCTTA.

For this clonotype: Its ends do not fully match the called genes, so a read error is possible. This chain connects TRBV6-4 to TRBJ2-2; 7 nucleotides match TRBD2. The CDR3 loop spans 16 amino acids. Germline loops: CDR1 MRHNA, CDR2 SNTAGT. In nucleotides, the CDR3 is TGTCCCAGCAGTGATGCCGGGACTACAAACACCGGGGAGCTCTTTTTT. It yields the protein CPSSDAGTTNTGELFF.

This clonotype has ten or more counts. This chain links TRBV11-2 with TRBJ2-4; 10 bases align to TRBD2. V shed 0 bases, J shed 1 base, and the junction held 3 bases outside the gene matches. The CDR3 extends over 17 amino acids. In germline, CDR1 is SGHAT, CDR2 FQNNGV. This CDR3 reads CASSLDTSGIAKNIQYF. The CDR3 DNA follows: TGTGCCAGCAGCTTAGATACTAGCGGGATTGCCAAAAACATTCAGTACTTC. Complete variable domain (other parts from reference TRBV11-2 and TRBJ2-4): EAGVAQSPRYKIIEKRQSVAFWCNPISGHATLYWYQQILGQGPKLLIQFQNNGVVDDSQLPKDRFSAERLKGVDSTLKIQPAKLEDSAVYLCASSLDTSGIAKNIQYFGAGTRLSVL.

This clonotype was counted only a few times. V is TRBV6-6 and J is TRBJ2-5; D might be TRBD1 (5 bases). Germline V gene sequence: CDR1 MNHNY, CDR2 SVGAGI (reference sequence). V was clipped by 2 bases and J by 6 bases, with 10 bases between them. The CDR3 covers 13 residues. The CDR3, as DNA: TGTGCCAGCAGTTACCAGGGCAGGAAGACCCAGTACTTC. This codes for CASSYQGRKTQYF.

By proportion, this clonotype is large (0.1 to 1%). CDR3 bases: TGTGCCAGCAGCCAAAGCGGGATATACAATGAGCAGTTCTTC. Translation: CASSQSGIYNEQFF. This chain uses TRBV11-1 with TRBJ2-1; 7 bases are a match to TRBD2. CDR1 SGHAT and CDR2 FQDESV come from the germline V gene (reference sequence). The trim removed 5 bases at V and 4 bases at J, leaving 5 bases unmatched. This CDR3 contains 14 residues.